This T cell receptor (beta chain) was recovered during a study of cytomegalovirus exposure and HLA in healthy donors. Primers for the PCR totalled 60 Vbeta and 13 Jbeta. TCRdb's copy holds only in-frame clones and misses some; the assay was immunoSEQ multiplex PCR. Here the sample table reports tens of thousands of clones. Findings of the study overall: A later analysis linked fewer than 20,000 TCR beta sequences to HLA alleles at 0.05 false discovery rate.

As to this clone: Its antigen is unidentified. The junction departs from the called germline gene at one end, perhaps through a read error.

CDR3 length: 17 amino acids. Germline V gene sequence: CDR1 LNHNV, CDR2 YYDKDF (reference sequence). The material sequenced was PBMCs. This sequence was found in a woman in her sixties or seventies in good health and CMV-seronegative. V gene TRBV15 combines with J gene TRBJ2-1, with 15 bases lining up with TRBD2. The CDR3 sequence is CATTRRTSGRVGDEQFF. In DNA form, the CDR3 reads TGTGCCACCACCAGAAGGACTAGCGGGAGGGTCGGGGATGAGCAGTTCTTC.